This T cell receptor beta chain was sequenced during a study of shared clonotypes between healthy human individuals. Overall study findings and caveats: The naive CD4 repertoires of several donors were compared, and about 5% of clonotypes were shared. Across subsets, estimated richness was generally greater for naive than for memory populations.

The length of the CDR3 is 14 residues. V gave up 4 bases and J gave up 1 base; unmatched junction bases: 3. Germline values: CDR1 PRHDT, CDR2 FYEKMQ (reference sequence). As regards this clone: Its target is unknown.

Several immunoSEQ 96-well plates shared each subset's DNA, each plate a replicate. Using approximately 200 ng DNA, approximately 30,000 T cell genomes, the sorted-subset replicate PCRs were run. Clones were sequenced by immunoSEQ multiplex PCR, and TCRdb holds only the in-frame ones, with some missing. This sample yields approximately 2,000,000 clones, of which around 93% are seen a single time; more than 1.5% belongs to the top ten. Naivety among CD8 cells was defined by CD45RO negativity and positive CCR7 selection, thereby excluding terminally differentiated effector memory CD45RA+ cells. The sample was naive CD8+ T cells from PBMCs. The rearrangement links TRBV13 to TRBJ2-7; 8 nucleotides agree with TRBD2. This receptor was taken from a man between 18 and 35 years old in good health. Some clones in this sample may be carry-over from other donors' samples. CDR3 DNA sequence: TGTGCCAGCAGCTACGGGACTAGTTCCTACGAGCAGTACTTC. This translates into CASSYGTSSYEQYF.